A selection of T cell receptor beta chains follows, all from one sample in a study of T-cell memory formation after mild COVID-19. One entry per CDR3 protein, called by TCRdb with MiXCR from the 5' RACE reads. The data contain 210,000 or so distinct CDR3 sequences, around 20% of them singletons. The specimen sequenced was PBMCs or a T cell subset sorted from them (not recorded which). The receptor source for this set is an adult woman who had mild COVID-19 (a few samples of this study predate the infection). Cell type and time point are not known. Both conserved end residues are part of each CDR3. Fields, in order: V gene, J gene, D gene, CDR3 length, clone size, CDR3 DNA, CDR3 protein. The D gene is left open where the match is weak. Clone size is not always given. Where it is, it says once, few, many or a class for expanded clones.

>TRBV4-2|TRBJ1-3|-|15|few
TGTGCCAGCAGCTCATATCGGGGGTCTGGAAACACCATATATTTT
CASSSYRGSGNTIYF
>TRBV2|TRBJ1-4|-|15|-
TGTGCCAGCTGTCCCAGCTCGGGCCACCAAGAAAAACTGTTTTTT
CASCPSSGHQEKLFF
>TRBV12-3/TRBV12-4|TRBJ2-7|-|13|-
TGTGCCAGCAGTACCCGCCCGGCAGGGAACCAGTACTTC
CASSTRPAGNQYF
>TRBV12-3/TRBV12-4|TRBJ1-2|-|13|-
TGTGCCAGCAGTCAAGTGAGGGGCGGAGGCTACACCTTC
CASSQVRGGGYTF
>TRBV5-1|TRBJ2-1|TRBD2|16|few
TGCGCCAGCAGCTTGGCCGGGACTAGTAGCGTGGATGAGCAGTTCTTC
CASSLAGTSSVDEQFF
>TRBV13|TRBJ2-7|TRBD1|14|-
TGTGCCAGCAGCATCGGGACAGGCCCCTACGAGCAGTACTTC
CASSIGTGPYEQYF
>TRBV10-3|TRBJ2-5|-|12|-
TGTGCCATCAGTGATCGTGGCGAGACCCAGTACTTC
CAISDRGETQYF
>TRBV5-1|TRBJ2-3|TRBD2|16|few
TGCGCCAGCAGCTTGGCGGCTAGCGGATACACAGATACGCAGTATTTT
CASSLAASGYTDTQYF
>TRBV6-5|TRBJ2-7|TRBD2|14|-
TGTGCCAGCAGTCTAGCGGGAGGGAAAAACGAGCAGTACTTC
CASSLAGGKNEQYF
>TRBV2|TRBJ1-5|-|13|few
TGTGCCAGCAGGGAGAGAGGGTATCAGCCCCAGCATTTT
CASRERGYQPQHF
>TRBV7-9|TRBJ1-1|TRBD1|12|-
TGTGCCAGCAGCTTAGCCGAGGGGGCAGCTTTCTTT
CASSLAEGAAFF
>TRBV4-1|TRBJ2-7|-|13|-
TGCGCCAGCAGCTTCGACAGATTCTACGAGCAGTACTTC
CASSFDRFYEQYF
>TRBV15|TRBJ2-7|-|14|-
TGTGCCACCAGCAGAAACAAGGGAACCTACGAGCAGTACTTC
CATSRNKGTYEQYF
>TRBV5-1|TRBJ2-1|-|15|few
TGCGCCAGCAGGCCTAGTGCGGGACCCTACAATGAGCAGTTCTTC
CASRPSAGPYNEQFF
>TRBV14|TRBJ2-7|-|12|-
TGTGCCAGCAGCCAAATTCCCTACGAGCAGTACTTC
CASSQIPYEQYF
>TRBV7-9|TRBJ2-7|TRBD1|15|many
TGTGCCAGCAGCTACCGACAGGGGTCTCCCTACGAGCAGTACTTC
CASSYRQGSPYEQYF
>TRBV24-1|TRBJ2-1|-|15|many
TGTGCCACCAGTGAGCCCAGACAGTCGCGGAATGAGCAGTTCTTC
CATSEPRQSRNEQFF
>TRBV20-1|TRBJ1-1|-|13|few
TGCAGTGCTTTCCCGGGGGGGAACACTGAAGCTTTCTTT
CSAFPGGNTEAFF
>TRBV10-3|TRBJ1-2|TRBD1|13|few
TGTGCCATCAGCGGCCTGACAGGGCATGGCTACACCTTC
CAISGLTGHGYTF
>TRBV29-1|TRBJ2-7|-|13|-
TGCAGCGTCCGCATGAGGTTAACCTACGAGCAGTACTTC
CSVRMRLTYEQYF
>TRBV4-3|TRBJ2-1|TRBD2|18|-
TGCGCCAGCAGCCAAGATACTAGCGGGAGGTTCACCTACAATGAGCAGTTCTTC
CASSQDTSGRFTYNEQFF
>TRBV7-6|TRBJ1-4|TRBD1|16|-
TGTGCCAGCAGCTTAGGTCCGGGACAGTCCAATGAAAAACTGTTTTTT
CASSLGPGQSNEKLFF
>TRBV12-3/TRBV12-4|TRBJ1-2|-|15|few
TGTGCCAGCAGAAGAACAGGGACAATTAGCTATGGCTACACCTTC
CASRRTGTISYGYTF
>TRBV7-2|TRBJ1-6|-|13|-
TGTGCCAGCAGCTTCGGCGGGGGGTCACCCCTCCACTTT
CASSFGGGSPLHF
>TRBV2|TRBJ1-2|TRBD1|15|-
TGTGCCAGCAGCCGGAGGGCGGGACAGGGAAGTGGCTACACCTTC
CASSRRAGQGSGYTF
>TRBV29-1|TRBJ2-1|-|14|-
TGCAGCGTTGGGACTTTTACCCCTGTCAATGAGCAGTTCTTC
CSVGTFTPVNEQFF
>TRBV5-4|TRBJ2-7|-|13|few
TGTGCCAGCAGCGAAGGCGGGGCGAGGGAGCAGTACTTC
CASSEGGAREQYF